These T cell receptor beta chains were read from a single sample in a study of siplizumab effects on memory and regulatory T cells. The table came from immunoSEQ multiplex PCR; TCRdb's copy has only in-frame clones and leaves some out. The table lists some 100,000 clones, roughly 97% of them singletons. The sample was naive CD4+ T cells sorted from blood. All receptors derive from a human donor in good health. Each CDR3 is given with its conserved first and last residue. A D gene is named only where the DNA matches it firmly. Size is omitted from some rows. Given values are once, few, many or a class for expanded clones.

abundance	v_gene	d_gene	j_gene	CDR3aa	CDR3nt
few	TRBV7-9	.	TRBJ1-6	CASSRRAGAYNSPLHF	TGTGCCAGCAGCCGGCGGGCGGGGGCCTATAATTCACCCCTCCACTTT
once	TRBV11-2	.	TRBJ2-3	CASSYPGLLVADTQYF	TGTGCCAGCAGCTATCCGGGCCTCCTGGTCGCAGATACGCAGTATTTT
.	TRBV28	.	TRBJ1-6	CATSSGGGTMEASPLHF	TGTGCCACCTCCTCGGGGGGGGGAACAATGGAAGCTTCACCCCTCCACTTT
.	TRBV25-1	.	TRBJ1-4	CASRTPGGTILGGLFF	TGTGCCAGCAGGACCCCCGGTGGGACTATCCTCGGGGGACTGTTTTTT
.	TRBV6-5	.	TRBJ1-3	CASSRDGSSGNTIYF	TGTGCCAGCAGTAGGGACGGATCCTCTGGAAACACCATATATTTT
.	TRBV5-1	.	TRBJ1-4	CASSGGSATNEKLFF	TGCGCCAGCAGCGGGGGGAGTGCAACTAATGAAAAACTGTTTTTT
.	TRBV7-2	.	TRBJ1-3	CASSLEGYGNTIYF	TGTGCCAGCAGCTTAGAGGGTTACGGAAACACCATATATTTT
.	TRBV7-3	.	TRBJ2-1	CASSPGLPNNEQFF	TGTGCCAGCAGCCCGGGACTCCCCAACAATGAGCAGTTCTTC
.	TRBV6-4	.	TRBJ1-2	CASSDGGTELNYGYTF	TGTGCCAGCAGTGACGGCGGGACGGAACTTAACTATGGCTACACCTTC
.	TRBV18	.	TRBJ2-3	CASSPLMVRTDTQYF	TGTGCCAGCTCACCGCTGATGGTGCGCACAGATACGCAGTATTTT
.	TRBV21-1	.	TRBJ1-4	CASSPGSDRAGKLFF	TGTGCCAGCAGCCCCGGGTCGGACAGGGCAGGAAAACTGTTTTTT
once	TRBV7-2	TRBD1	TRBJ1-2	CASSLDDRVGGYTF	TGTGCCAGCAGCTTAGATGACAGGGTCGGGGGCTACACCTTC
once	TRBV11-1	.	TRBJ1-3	CASQDRSSGNTIYF	TGTGCCAGCCAAGACCGCTCCTCTGGAAACACCATATATTTT
.	TRBV6-5	TRBD1	TRBJ1-2	CASSPDRDYGYTF	TGTGCCAGCAGTCCTGACAGGGACTATGGCTACACCTTC
.	TRBV9	.	TRBJ1-3	CASSVDGGLSSGNTIYF	TGTGCCAGCAGCGTAGACGGGGGCCTGAGCTCTGGAAACACCATATATTTT
.	TRBV5-6	.	TRBJ2-7	CASSLGGIYEQYF	TGTGCCAGCAGCTTGGGCGGCATCTACGAGCAGTACTTC
.	TRBV9	TRBD1	TRBJ1-4	CASSATGDSPTNEKLFF	TGTGCCAGCAGCGCGACCGGGGACAGCCCAACTAATGAAAAACTGTTTTTT
once	TRBV5-6	TRBD1	TRBJ1-1	CASSFPGGENTEAFF	TGTGCCAGCAGCTTCCCAGGGGGCGAGAACACTGAAGCTTTCTTT
.	TRBV6-1	TRBD1	TRBJ2-3	CASSDRQGLTDTQYF	TGTGCCAGCAGTGATAGACAGGGGCTCACAGATACGCAGTATTTT
.	TRBV30	.	TRBJ2-1	CARETYNEQFF	TGTGCCCGGGAGACCTACAATGAGCAGTTCTTC
.	TRBV19	.	TRBJ2-2	CASSSGPANTGELFF	.
.	TRBV5-4	TRBD2	TRBJ2-2	CASSSGLAGGPGELFF	TGTGCCAGCAGCTCCGGACTAGCGGGGGGGCCCGGGGAGCTGTTTTTT
.	TRBV6-1	.	TRBJ2-3	CASSTVDTQYF	TGTGCCAGCAGTACGGTGGATACGCAGTATTTT
.	TRBV30	.	TRBJ1-6	CAWSFIGVSSYNSPLHF	TGTGCCTGGAGTTTTATTGGGGTTAGCTCCTATAATTCACCCCTCCACTTT
few	TRBV5-6	.	TRBJ1-5	CASSLGGSQPQHF	TGTGCCAGCAGCTTGGGCGGGAGTCAGCCCCAGCATTTT
.	TRBV4-1	.	TRBJ1-4	CASSQDRTTEREKLFF	TGCGCCAGCAGCCAAGACCGGACTACAGAGCGTGAAAAACTGTTTTTT
.	TRBV27	.	TRBJ2-1	CASSLIQGRNEQFF	TGTGCCAGCAGTTTAATCCAGGGGAGGAATGAGCAGTTCTTC
.	TRBV11-2	.	TRBJ1-5	CASRGHSNQPQHF	TGTGCCAGCAGGGGCCATAGCAATCAGCCCCAGCATTTT
.	TRBV27	.	TRBJ1-2	CASSSRTSGPANYGYTF	TGTGCCAGCAGTTCCCGGACATCGGGTCCAGCTAACTATGGCTACACCTTC
.	TRBV5-1	.	TRBJ2-3	CASSLDRPSTDTQYF	TGCGCCAGCAGCTTGGACAGACCTAGCACAGATACGCAGTATTTT
.	TRBV9	.	TRBJ2-3	CASSVQGRDTQYF	TGTGCCAGCAGCGTGCAGGGGCGAGATACGCAGTATTTT
.	TRBV18	.	TRBJ2-1	CASSPRQSDEQFF	TGTGCCAGCTCACCACGACAGAGCGATGAGCAGTTCTTC
.	TRBV7-6	TRBD2	TRBJ2-3	CASSDSGGGTDTQYF	TGTGCCAGCAGCGATAGCGGGGGGGGCACAGATACGCAGTATTTT
.	TRBV25-1	.	TRBJ1-2	CASSPAASINYGYTF	TGTGCCAGCAGTCCTGCGGCGTCCATTAACTATGGCTACACCTTC
.	TRBV18	.	TRBJ1-2	CASSPRVGDGYTF	TGTGCCAGCTCACCACGAGTAGGGGATGGCTACACCTTC
.	TRBV10-3	TRBD1	TRBJ2-7	CAIREMGQGAYEQYF	TGTGCCATCAGAGAAATGGGACAGGGGGCCTACGAGCAGTACTTC
.	TRBV4-1	.	TRBJ2-5	CASSQTDRQATQYF	TGCGCCAGCAGCCAAACGGACCGGCAAGCGACCCAGTACTTC
.	TRBV11-2	.	TRBJ2-2	CASSLGAGGGGELFF	TGTGCCAGCAGCTTAGGGGCAGGGGGAGGCGGGGAGCTGTTTTTT
once	TRBV19	.	TRBJ1-6	CASSIKEGSNSPLHF	TGTGCCAGTAGTATAAAGGAGGGGAGTAATTCACCCCTCCACTTT
.	TRBV4-1	.	TRBJ2-1	CASSPGRGYNEQFF	TGCGCCAGCAGCCCCGGCCGGGGTTACAATGAGCAGTTCTTC
.	TRBV5-1	.	TRBJ2-1	CASSLSPPGDEQFF	TGCGCCAGCAGCTTGTCCCCGCCCGGGGATGAGCAGTTCTTC